This T cell receptor beta chain was documented in a study of a mutant IDH1 vaccine in newly diagnosed glioma. Turning to the study itself: Antecedent treatment encompassed radiotherapy, temozolomide, or their combination; the majority received both.

Trimming stripped 3 bases from V and 3 bases from J, with 6 bases between. The CDR3 consists of 13 residues. The germline gives CDR1 ENHRY, CDR2 SYGVKD. Study-wide results and caveats: Vaccination elicited immune responses in around 92% of patients. Variations in leading peripheral T cell clonotypes appeared to have no connection with pseudoprogression.

Time point of the sample: week 11, during vaccination. A 20-mer mutant IDH1 peptide at 300 ug was injected subcutaneously with topical imiquimod. Concerning this clone itself: The antigen remains undetermined.

Assay: immunoSEQ multiplex PCR; the TCRdb copy retains only in-frame clones and omits some. The table has 110,000 or so clones, 75% to 90% seen once. J is TRBJ1-5 and V is TRBV10-3, with unresolved D. The specimen comprised PBMCs, sampled from a glioma patient whose treatment included an IDH1 peptide vaccine. The TCR was taken from a woman between 50 and 59 years old with glioma. The CDR3 DNA reads TGTGCCATCAGTGACAGGATCAATCAGCCCCAGCATTTT. Its translation: CAISDRINQPQHF.